The entry below describes one TCR beta chain. The data belong to a study of T-cell reconstitution after alpha-beta-depleted transplantation in children. Construction of the TCRbeta library involved unique molecular identifiers. TCRdb itself ran the PCR reads through MiXCR, one entry per CDR3 protein. The sample shows about 540,000 distinct CDR3 sequences, about a sixth of them seen only once. V was shortened by 11 bases and J by 1 base, with 12 bases between the two germline ends. Germline CDR1 reads LGHDT; CDR2 reads YNNKEL (reference sequence). This CDR3 comprises 12 residues. The sequenced sample was PBMCs from the stem cell graft donor, obtained from the stem cell graft. The chain has TRBV3-1 and TRBJ2-7; a weak D match, TRBD2 (5 bases). The source of this sequence is a human donor who donated a stem cell graft to a child with acute lymphoblastic leukemia. This CDR3 reads CALSPGSYEQYF. The CDR3 nucleotides are TGTGCCCTCAGTCCGGGGTCCTACGAGCAGTACTTC.